These 29 T cell receptor beta chains were all obtained from the same sample, sequenced in a study of blood T cell repertoires in COVID-19. Here immunoSEQ multiplex PCR was the method, and the copy in TCRdb shows in-frame clones only, minus some. The table shows around 230,000 clones, with roughly 90% occurring only once. The source material was PBMCs or T cells enriched from blood (not recorded which). Receptors were obtained from a middle-aged woman with acute COVID-19.

In this sample, this clone turned up once. V and J are TRBV5-1 and TRBJ1-6, with D possibly TRBD1 on 6 matching bases. CDR1 and CDR2 from the germline V gene are SGHRS and YFSETQ. This CDR3 comprises 18 residues. Trimming pared 0 bases from V and 5 bases from J, leaving 18 bases between. CDR3 sequence: CASSLARRGKYDNSPLHF. CDR3 in DNA: TGCGCCAGCAGCTTGGCTCGAAGGGGGAAGTACGATAATTCACCCCTCCACTTT.

The chain couples TRBV15 to TRBJ2-7, with D possibly matching TRBD1 (6 bases). CDR3 size: 15 residues. The V end was cut by 1 base, the J end by 4 bases, with 14 bases between. Germline lookup yields CDR1 LNHNV and CDR2 YYDKDF (reference sequence). This CDR3 reads CATSRGGRGQYEQYF. The CDR3 nucleotides read TGTGCCACCAGCAGAGGTGGCAGGGGCCAGTACGAGCAGTACTTC.

This chain joins TRBV19 and TRBJ1-2; D might be TRBD1 (6 bases). CDR1 is LNHDA, CDR2 SQIVND, per germline (reference sequence). V was cut by 1 base and J by 4 bases, with 10 bases left in between. CDR3 length: 14 amino acids. The CDR3 here is CASSIGQARYGYTF. The CDR3 DNA reads as TGTGCCAGTAGTATAGGACAGGCCCGCTATGGCTACACCTTC.

This chain connects TRBV2 to TRBJ1-5, with TRBD1 identical over 8 bases. This CDR3 is 16 amino acids long. The J segment lost 7 bases and the V segment lost 6 bases, leaving 14 bases of the junction unmatched. Germline values: CDR1 SNHLY, CDR2 FYNNEI. CDR3 region: CASSRSGQGGWQPQHF. CDR3 coding DNA: TGTGCCAGCAGCCGAAGCGGACAGGGAGGTTGGCAGCCCCAGCATTTT.

V usage is TRBV9 and J usage is TRBJ2-1, with D possibly being TRBD1 (5 bases). V shed 7 bases and J shed 5 bases, with 10 bases lying between them. Per the germline V gene, CDR1 is SGDLS and CDR2 is YYNGEE. This CDR3 is built from 12 residues. CDR3 nucleotide sequence: TGTGCCAGCGCGGAAGGGGACAATGAGCAGTTCTTC. Amino acids: CASAEGDNEQFF.

This chain links TRBV7-8 with TRBJ1-4; D remains ambiguous. The CDR3 has 14 residues. Trimming removed 1 base at V and 12 bases at J, with 15 bases between. Looked up from germline, CDR1 is SGHVS and CDR2 is FQNEAQ. The CDR3: CASSLGGTGMELFF. CDR3 DNA sequence: TGTGCCAGCAGCTTAGGGGGAACGGGGATGGAACTGTTTTTT.

The count of this clone is one. The chain links TRBV2 to TRBJ1-1; D unclear. Looked up from germline, CDR1 is SNHLY and CDR2 is FYNNEI. Trimming removed 4 bases at V and 1 base at J, with 10 bases between. The CDR3 sequence is 14 residues long. Here the CDR3 DNA reads TGTGCCAGCAGTGGCGGGCCCTGGAACACTGAAGCTTTCTTT. Protein: CASSGGPWNTEAFF.

The rearrangement uses TRBV6-5 and TRBJ2-5; 11 bases align to TRBD2. CDR3 length: 14 residues. Germline V gives CDR1 MNHEY, CDR2 SVGAGI. The V gene end was trimmed by 7 bases and the J gene end by 1 base; junction bases not matched to a gene: 2. This CDR3 reads CASKTSGGQETQYF. The DNA of the CDR3 is TGTGCCAGCAAAACTAGCGGGGGCCAAGAGACCCAGTACTTC.

The chain joins TRBV30 to TRBJ1-2; no clear D gene. Germline V gene data show CDR1 as GTSNPN and CDR2 as SVGIG (reference sequence). The V gene lost 3 bases and the J gene lost 2 bases, with 10 bases spanning the gap. The CDR3 totals 13 residues. The CDR3 here is CAWRGRQNYGYTF. CDR3 in DNA: TGTGCCTGGAGGGGCAGACAAAACTATGGCTACACCTTC.

The chain couples TRBV7-8 to TRBJ2-3, with 7 bases matching TRBD1. The germline V gene encodes CDR1 SGHVS and CDR2 FQNEAQ. The length of the CDR3 is 12 residues. J lost 11 bases, V lost 1 base, and 3 bases had no gene match. For the CDR3, the DNA is TGTGCCAGCAGCTTAGGGTGGACAGGGCAGTATTTT. This gives the protein CASSLGWTGQYF.

The chain combines TRBV7-9 with TRBJ1-1; 9 positions match TRBD1. The V segment lost 7 bases and the J segment 6 bases; nucleotides outside the gene matches: 6. The CDR3 sequence is 13 residues long. Per the germline V gene, CDR1 is SEHNR and CDR2 is FQNEAQ (reference sequence). The CDR3 bases are TGTGCCAGCACGGGACAGGGTAATCCTGAAGCTTTCTTT. The encoded protein is CASTGQGNPEAFF.

The chain is built from TRBV19 and TRBJ1-1; 11 nucleotides match TRBD1. This CDR3 comprises 14 residues. CDR1 and CDR2 (germline): LNHDA, SQIVND (reference sequence). V lost 6 bases, J lost 4 bases, and 4 bases stayed unmatched. The CDR3 DNA is TGTGCCAGTAGGGACAGGGGGCGCGGCACTGAAGCTTTCTTT. This encodes CASRDRGRGTEAFF.

The count of this clone is one. V usage is TRBV7-6 and J usage is TRBJ2-1, with D possibly matching TRBD2 (7 bases). In germline, CDR1 is SGHVS, CDR2 FNYEAQ. V gave up 7 bases and J gave up 0 bases, with 16 bases separating them. CDR3 size: 16 residues. The chain's CDR3 is CASKEGGRSSYNEQFF. The CDR3, as DNA: TGTGCCAGCAAAGAGGGGGGGAGGAGCTCCTACAATGAGCAGTTCTTC.

The rearrangement links TRBV7-2 to TRBJ2-1; 11 bases match TRBD2. Germline CDR1 reads SGHTA; CDR2 reads FQGNSA. The junction had 8 bases not matched to a gene; V was cut back by 0 bases and J by 7 bases. The CDR3 sequence is 17 residues long. CDR3 coding DNA: TGTGCCAGCAGCTTAGCGCATATAGCGGGGGGGCAGAATGAGCAGTTCTTC. It yields the protein CASSLAHIAGGQNEQFF.

This clone was seen more than once but under ten times. The J gene is TRBJ1-2, the V gene TRBV5-6, with D possibly matching TRBD1 (5 bases). Per germline, CDR1 SGHDT and CDR2 YYEEEE. The CDR3 sequence is 16 residues long. V shed 0 bases and J shed 4 bases, with 16 bases lying between them. CDR3 protein: CASSLVYRGESYGYTF. CDR3 nucleotide sequence: TGTGCCAGCAGCTTGGTTTATCGGGGGGAGAGCTATGGCTACACCTTC.

The V and J genes are TRBV19 and TRBJ1-1; D unclear. Trimming removed 2 bases from V and 4 bases from J, with 11 bases in between. Germline V gene data show CDR1 as LNHDA and CDR2 as SQIVND (reference sequence). The CDR3 has 14 residues. The CDR3: CASSILISGTEAFF. In nucleotides, the CDR3 is TGTGCCAGTAGTATACTAATCTCCGGCACTGAAGCTTTCTTT.

This clone was detected only once. The rearrangement uses TRBV19 and TRBJ2-3; 7 positions match TRBD2. Germline lookup yields CDR1 LNHDA and CDR2 SQIVND (reference sequence). The V segment lost 7 bases and the J segment 1 base; nucleotides outside the gene matches: 8. This CDR3 has 15 residues. The CDR3 reads CASNTPSGGTDTQYF. CDR3 nucleotides: TGTGCCAGTAATACCCCCAGCGGGGGCACAGATACGCAGTATTTT.

This rearrangement joins TRBV9 to TRBJ1-2; TRBD1 is a possible D gene (5 bases). The CDR3 is made up of 14 amino acids. Germline V gene data show CDR1 as SGDLS and CDR2 as YYNGEE. Trimming left V 0 bases short and J 4 bases short, with 10 bases between. Here the CDR3 reads CASSVAQGGYGYTF. The CDR3 bases are TGTGCCAGCAGCGTAGCGCAGGGCGGCTATGGCTACACCTTC.

The V gene is TRBV6-5, the J gene TRBJ2-1, with TRBD2 matching 8 bases. The CDR3 spans 15 residues. In germline, CDR1 is MNHEY, CDR2 SVGAGI. V shed 5 bases, J shed 1 base, and the junction held 4 bases outside the gene matches. The CDR3: CASSQSGGSYNEQFF. The DNA of the CDR3 is TGTGCCAGCAGTCAAAGCGGGGGTTCCTACAATGAGCAGTTCTTC.

Remarks on this clone: The sample has other DNA sequences that encode this CDR3 too. The rearrangement links TRBV5-1 to TRBJ1-1; D ambiguous. Germline lookup yields CDR1 SGHRS and CDR2 YFSETQ. This CDR3 region has 13 residues. Trimming shortened V by 0 bases and J by 2 bases, and 5 bases separated the two germline ends. CDR3: CASSLVVNTEAFF. CDR3 nucleotide sequence: TGCGCCAGCAGCTTGGTAGTCAACACTGAAGCTTTCTTT.

DNA for the CDR3: TGTGCCAGCCCCGGACAGGGACAGGGGGCGATCGGCACAGATACGCAGTATTTT. Encoded protein: CASPGQGQGAIGTDTQYF. The gene calls are TRBV5-4 and TRBJ2-3; TRBD1 matches 12 bases. The CDR3 sequence is 18 residues long. Germline-derived CDR1 and CDR2 are SGHNT and YYREEE (reference sequence). J gave up 1 base and V 7 bases, and 13 bases lay outside the gene matches.

The chain combines TRBV19 with TRBJ1-2; the D is unclear. This CDR3 has 11 residues. Germline CDR1 LNHDA, CDR2 SQIVND (reference sequence). V shed 6 bases and J shed 8 bases, with 10 bases lying between them. The CDR3 protein is CASSLHLGYTF. The CDR3 DNA reads TGTGCCAGTAGCCTTCACTTGGGCTACACCTTC. Using reference TRBV19 and TRBJ1-2 for the parts outside the CDR3, the full variable domain is DGGITQSPKYLFRKEGQNVTLSCEQNLNHDAMYWYRQDPGQGLRLIYYSQIVNDFQKGDIAEGYSVSREKKESFPLTVTSAQKNPTAFYLCASSLHLGYTFGSGTRLTVV.

Written as DNA, the CDR3 is TGTGCTAGTGGTCTGGAGAATGGGCCGCCCCAGCATTTT. Residues: CASGLENGPPQHF. This chain joins TRBV12-5 and TRBJ1-5; D unclear. The germline V gene has CDR1 LGHNT and CDR2 FRNRAP. Trimming stripped 5 bases from V and 9 bases from J, with 14 bases between. CDR3 size: 13 residues.

The chain is built from TRBV5-1 and TRBJ1-1; TRBD1 is a possible D gene (5 bases). The CDR3 contains 13 residues. V was trimmed by 0 bases and J by 8 bases, leaving 11 bases between them. Germline V gene lookup returns CDR1 SGHRS and CDR2 YFSETQ. This chain's CDR3 is CASSLASGGEAFF. CDR3 bases: TGCGCCAGCAGCTTGGCCAGTGGGGGGGAAGCTTTCTTT. Variable domain in full (rest from reference TRBV5-1 and TRBJ1-1): KAGVTQTPRYLIKTRGQQVTLSCSPISGHRSVSWYQQTPGQGLQFLFEYFSETQRNKGNFPGRFSGRQFSNSRSEMNVSTLELGDSALYLCASSLASGGEAFFGQGTRLTVV.

The chain couples TRBV2 to TRBJ1-1, with 7 bases matching TRBD1. V lost 7 bases to trimming and J lost 11 bases; unmatched junction nucleotides: 7. The CDR3 sequence is 11 residues long. Germline V lookup: CDR1 SNHLY, CDR2 FYNNEI. The CDR3 sequence: CASIIQGTAFF. DNA for the CDR3: TGTGCCAGCATTATACAGGGGACGGCTTTCTTT. Variable domain in full (rest from reference TRBV2 and TRBJ1-1): EPEVTQTPSHQVTQMGQEVILRCVPISNHLYFYWYRQILGQKVEFLVSFYNNEISEKSEIFDDQFSVERPDGSNFTLKIRSTKLEDSAMYFCASIIQGTAFFGQGTRLTVV.

V is TRBV5-4 and J is TRBJ1-1, with D unclear. Germline-derived CDR1 and CDR2 are SGHNT and YYREEE (reference sequence). V was shortened by 4 bases and J by 3 bases, with 7 bases between the two germline ends. The CDR3 has 12 amino acids. The CDR3 reads CASSQAHTEAFF. CDR3 bases: TGTGCCAGCAGCCAAGCCCACACTGAAGCTTTCTTT. Combining the CDR3 with reference TRBV5-4 and TRBJ1-1 gives the whole variable domain ETGVTQSPTHLIKTRGQQVTLRCSSQSGHNTVSWYQQALGQGPQFIFQYYREEENGRGNFPPRFSGLQFPNYSSELNVNALELDDSALYLCASSQAHTEAFFGQGTRLTVV.

The gene calls are TRBV13 and TRBJ1-2; 10 nucleotides line up with TRBD1. Per the germline V gene, CDR1 is PRHDT and CDR2 is FYEKMQ (reference sequence). The CDR3 totals 14 residues. Trimming removed 5 bases from V and 7 bases from J; junction bases left unmatched: 7. CDR3 region: CASSHGTGASGYTF. CDR3 bases: TGTGCCAGCAGCCATGGGACAGGGGCAAGTGGCTACACCTTC.

This sequence joins TRBV5-6 and TRBJ1-4; the D gene is possibly TRBD1 (6 bases). Trimming removed 4 bases from V and 4 bases from J, with 14 bases in between. The CDR3 is made up of 15 amino acids. CDR1 and CDR2 from the germline V gene are SGHDT and YYEEEE. CDR3 protein: CASSLRGAGNEKLFF. CDR3 sequence (DNA): TGTGCCAGCAGCCTGCGGGGGGCAGGTAATGAAAAACTGTTTTTT.

The V gene is TRBV11-2, the J gene TRBJ1-6; D gene ambiguous. The V gene lost 3 bases and the J gene lost 0 bases, with 9 bases spanning the gap. Germline V gene lookup returns CDR1 SGHAT and CDR2 FQNNGV. There are 16 residues in the CDR3. This chain's CDR3 is CASSLTRSSYNSPLHF. The CDR3 nucleotides read TGTGCCAGCAGCTTGACAAGAAGCTCCTATAATTCACCCCTCCACTTT.